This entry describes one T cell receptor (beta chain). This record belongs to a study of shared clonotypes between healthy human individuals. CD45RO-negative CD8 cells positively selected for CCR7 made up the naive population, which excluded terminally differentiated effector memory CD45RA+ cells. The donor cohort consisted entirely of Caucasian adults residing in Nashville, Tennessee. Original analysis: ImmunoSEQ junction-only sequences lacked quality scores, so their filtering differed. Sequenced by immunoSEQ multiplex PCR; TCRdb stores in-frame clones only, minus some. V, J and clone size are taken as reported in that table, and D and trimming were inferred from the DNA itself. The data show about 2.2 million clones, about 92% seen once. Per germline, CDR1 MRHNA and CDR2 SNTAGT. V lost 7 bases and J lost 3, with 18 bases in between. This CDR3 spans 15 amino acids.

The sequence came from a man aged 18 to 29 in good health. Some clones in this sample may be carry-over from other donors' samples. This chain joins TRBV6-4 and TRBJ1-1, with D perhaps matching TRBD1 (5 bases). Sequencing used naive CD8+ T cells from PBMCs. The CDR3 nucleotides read TGTGCCAGCAAAGGCTCAGGGTTTTCGGACACTGAAGCTTTCTTT. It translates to CASKGSGFSDTEAFF.